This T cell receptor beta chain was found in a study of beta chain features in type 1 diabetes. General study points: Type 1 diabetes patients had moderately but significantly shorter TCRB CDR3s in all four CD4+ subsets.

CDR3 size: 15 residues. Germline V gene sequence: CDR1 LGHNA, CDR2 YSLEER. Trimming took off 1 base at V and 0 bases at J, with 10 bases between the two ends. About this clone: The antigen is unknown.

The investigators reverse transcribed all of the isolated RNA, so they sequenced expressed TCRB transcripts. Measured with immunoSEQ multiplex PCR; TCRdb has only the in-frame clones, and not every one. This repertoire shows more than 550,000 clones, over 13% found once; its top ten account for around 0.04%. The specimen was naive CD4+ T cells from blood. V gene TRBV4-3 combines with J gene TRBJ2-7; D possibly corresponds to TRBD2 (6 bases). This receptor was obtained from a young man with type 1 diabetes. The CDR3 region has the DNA TGCGCCAGCAGCCAAGGGGGGGACCGCTCCTACGAGCAGTACTTC. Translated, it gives CASSQGGDRSYEQYF.